This TCR beta chain was captured in a study of blood T cells in healthy people across ages. Study-wide points: In older individuals, TCR beta diversity per million T cells was lower, falling roughly linearly with age. PBMCs were not sorted, which prevented a conclusive comparison of naive versus antigen-experienced cells. When set beside aged donors, long-lived donors presented more naive CD4+ cells and higher diversity.

Per-sample yields of isolated PBMCs were at least 6 million. Details on this clonotype: Its target is unknown. A read error may account for a junction end that differs from germline.

Primers used in a second PCR of about 6 to 12 cycles were a sample-barcoded 5' primer and a J-beta primer mix. TCRdb fed the 5' RACE reads into MiXCR, producing one record per CDR3 protein. The sample yields 630,000 or so distinct CDR3 sequences, about 28% seen once. The source is a woman of 80 years or more in good health. The specimen was blood.

CDR3 sequence (DNA): TGCAGTGCTCGACTTAATCCGGGACAGGTTAATTTACCCCTCCACTTT. It yields the protein CSARLNPGQVNLPLHF. The chain is built from TRBV20-1 and TRBJ1-6, with 8 bases identical to TRBD1. Germline V gene data show CDR1 as DFQATT and CDR2 as SNEGSKA (reference sequence). The CDR3 spans 16 residues.